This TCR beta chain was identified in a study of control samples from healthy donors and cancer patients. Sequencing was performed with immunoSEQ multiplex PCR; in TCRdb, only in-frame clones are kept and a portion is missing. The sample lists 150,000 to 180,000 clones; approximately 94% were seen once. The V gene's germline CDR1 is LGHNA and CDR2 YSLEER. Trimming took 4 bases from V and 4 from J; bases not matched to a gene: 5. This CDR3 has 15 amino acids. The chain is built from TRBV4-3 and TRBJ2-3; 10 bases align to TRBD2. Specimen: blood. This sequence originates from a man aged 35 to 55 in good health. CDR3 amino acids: CASSPSGGRSDTQYF. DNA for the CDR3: TGCGCCAGCAGCCCTAGCGGGGGAAGGTCAGATACGCAGTATTTT.